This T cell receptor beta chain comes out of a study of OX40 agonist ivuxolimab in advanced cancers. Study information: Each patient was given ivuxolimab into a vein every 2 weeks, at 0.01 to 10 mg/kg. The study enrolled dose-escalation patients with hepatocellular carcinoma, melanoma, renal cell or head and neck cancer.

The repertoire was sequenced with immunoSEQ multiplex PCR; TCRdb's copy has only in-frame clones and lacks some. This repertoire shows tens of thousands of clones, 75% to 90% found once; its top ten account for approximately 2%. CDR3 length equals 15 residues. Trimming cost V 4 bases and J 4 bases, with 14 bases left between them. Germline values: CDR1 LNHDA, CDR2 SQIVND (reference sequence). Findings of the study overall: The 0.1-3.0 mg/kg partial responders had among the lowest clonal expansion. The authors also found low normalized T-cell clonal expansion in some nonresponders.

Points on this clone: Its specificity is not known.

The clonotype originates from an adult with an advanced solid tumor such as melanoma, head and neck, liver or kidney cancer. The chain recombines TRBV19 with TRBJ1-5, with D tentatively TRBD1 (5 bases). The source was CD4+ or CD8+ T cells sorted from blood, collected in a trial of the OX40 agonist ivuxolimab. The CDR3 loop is CASSTRPGGNQPQHF. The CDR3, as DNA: TGTGCCAGTAGTACCCGGCCGGGGGGGAATCAGCCCCAGCATTTT. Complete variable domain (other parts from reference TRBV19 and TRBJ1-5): DGGITQSPKYLFRKEGQNVTLSCEQNLNHDAMYWYRQDPGQGLRLIYYSQIVNDFQKGDIAEGYSVSREKKESFPLTVTSAQKNPTAFYLCASSTRPGGNQPQHFGDGTRLSIL.